One TCR beta chain is described in this entry. Methods used by the authors: Nucleated cell counts were estimated from reference gene primer amplification. Repertoires were generated with immunoSEQ multiplex PCR, while TCRdb's copy carries only in-frame clones and drops some. The V and J calls and clone size are taken from that table; D and trimming were inferred from the DNA. The data hold 68,000 or so clones, with approximately 89% observed a single time. CDR3 length: 15 residues. The data derive from a study of blood T cell repertoires in COVID-19. At the level of the study: COVID-19 samples collected from the United States, Italy and Spain covered acute and convalescent phases. Sources were T cells, B-cell-depleted T cells, or PBMCs; the material itself was cDNA or gDNA.

The source is a man aged 50 to 59 with active COVID-19. The sequenced sample consisted of peripheral blood. The chain combines TRBV21-1 with TRBJ1-1; whether TRBD1, the table's D call, matches the DNA was not checked. TRBV21-1 is tagged as a pseudogene. The DNA for the CDR3 is TGTGCCAGCAGCAAAGAGGACAGCCCGAACACTGAAGCTTTCTTT. It yields the protein CASSKEDSPNTEAFF.